This T cell receptor beta chain was captured in a study of human T cells and chemical hapten exposure. The overall study: Small volume differences among pooled libraries mainly caused per-sample TCR yield variation. The study, taken as a whole, reports: Healthy individuals' immune responses may differ from those of donors, who had alopecia.

Between the trimmed V and J ends, which lost 1 base and 0 bases, there was a span of 12 bases. Per the germline V gene, CDR1 is DFQATT and CDR2 is SNEGSKA (reference sequence). The CDR3 contains 15 residues. The library put unique molecular identifiers onto individual cDNA molecules. TCRdb reanalysed the RACE reads using MiXCR and keeps one entry per CDR3 protein. The sample has approximately 32,000 distinct CDR3 sequences, 5.8% seen once. This clonotype was observed at least ten times. Its antigen is unidentified. The time point here: patch test 3, about 24 weeks after DPC sensitization. Treatment: therapeutic diphenylcyclopropenone sensitization with weekly scalp DPC.

The sample was whole blood, taken in connection with sensitization to the hapten diphenylcyclopropenone (DPC). This rearrangement joins TRBV20-1 to TRBJ1-1; weak D call: TRBD1 (5 bases). This sequence originates from a man aged 30 to 39 with alopecia areata. Some clones in this sample may be carry-over from other donors' samples. The CDR3 region has the DNA TGCAGTGCTAGAGGGGAACGGGGGGTGAACACTGAAGCTTTCTTT. This gives the protein CSARGERGVNTEAFF.